In this sample, the clone carrying this T cell receptor (beta chain) turned up many times. Its antigen is undetermined. Patients between 18 and 65 years old had hyperthyroidism, newly diagnosed and lasting under 2 months. This specimen comes from a study of T cells in Graves' hyperthyroidism and ophthalmopathy. Findings of the study overall: Ophthalmopathy prediction by the model preceded onset by a median roughly 6 months. The authors' 13 V-J model separated ophthalmopathy from stable hyperthyroidism. Most thyroid clonotypes expanded above 0.001 appeared in blood too.

From RNA transcripts, TCR beta CDR3 regions were amplified. With the HTBI primer set, the TCR CDR3 went through a first round of RT-PCR. TCRdb recomputed calls from the multiplex PCR reads with MiXCR, one row per CDR3 protein. The sample contains 530,000 or so distinct CDR3 sequences, 35% to 55% of which appear only once. The V gene's germline CDR1 is KGHSH and CDR2 LQKENI. CDR3 length equals 14 residues. V lost 6 bases and J lost 4, with 15 bases in between. Sequenced: peripheral blood or thyroid tissue (not recorded which). The origin of this receptor is a young woman with Graves' hyperthyroidism. The rearrangement links TRBV18 to TRBJ2-5; no firm D call. This CDR3 is CASSPDFAGETQYF. In nucleotides, the CDR3 is TGTGCCAGCTCCCCTGATTTCGCCGGAGAGACCCAGTACTTC.